This entry features one T cell receptor (beta chain) sequence. The antigen is not known. This sample is drawn from a study of response to subunit inactivated influenza vaccine. Findings and caveats of the study: It was suggested by the authors that few new T cells are recruited by each seasonal influenza vaccination.

TCRdb called the RT-PCR reads again in MiXCR, with one record for every CDR3 protein. The sample shows about 150,000 distinct CDR3 sequences, over 8.5% of them seen only once. This CDR3 comprises 15 residues. The germline V gene encodes CDR1 KGHSH and CDR2 LQKENI. V lost 5 bases to trimming and J lost 6 bases; unmatched junction nucleotides: 8. The sequencing used CD8+ T cells sorted from PBMCs, collected less than 30 months after vaccination. This clonotype was obtained from a man between 50 and 75 years old who received an inactivated influenza vaccine. The J gene is TRBJ2-1, the V gene TRBV18; 9 bases align to TRBD1. CDR3 coding DNA: TGTGCCAGCTCATTCGGGACAGGGCGTTTCAATGAGCAGTTCTTC. This sequence encodes CASSFGTGRFNEQFF. Supplemented by reference TRBV18 and TRBJ2-1, the full variable domain reads NAGVMQNPRHLVRRRGQEARLRCSPMKGHSHVYWYRQLPEEGLKFMVYLQKENIIDESGMPKERFSAEFPKEGPSILRIQQVVRGDSAAYFCASSFGTGRFNEQFFGPGTRLTVL.